The 27 T cell receptor beta chains given below trace back to one sample, sequenced in a study of blood T cell repertoires in COVID-19. The data were produced by immunoSEQ multiplex PCR, yet TCRdb's version contains in-frame clones alone and is incomplete. The sample holds fewer than 100,000 clones, about 80% seen once. Sequenced material: peripheral blood. The receptors originated from a man between 65 and 85 years old with acute or convalescent COVID-19.

This rearrangement joins TRBV5-4 to TRBJ1-1, with D possibly being TRBD1 (6 bases). V was cut by 2 bases and J by 1 base, with 9 bases left in between. The CDR3 sequence is 14 residues long. Germline assignment: CDR1 SGHNT and CDR2 YYREEE (reference sequence). CDR3 nucleotides: TGTGCCAGCAGCTTCGCAGGGGCGAACACTGAAGCTTTCTTT. Translated, it gives CASSFAGANTEAFF.

This clone is a singleton in its sample. This chain links TRBV5-1 with TRBJ1-6; no clear D. Trimming pared 0 bases from V and 17 bases from J, leaving 12 bases between. The CDR3 is 12 residues long. Germline V CDR1 and CDR2: SGHRS, YFSETQ. CDR3 residues: CASSLGGEIFHF. The CDR3 region has the DNA TGCGCCAGCAGCTTGGGCGGAGAGATCTTCCACTTT.

The chain joins TRBV28 to TRBJ2-1; TRBD2 matches at 15 bases. In germline, CDR1 is MDHEN, CDR2 SYDVKM. The CDR3 runs 15 residues. J was trimmed by 8 bases and V by 8 bases; bases with no gene match: 7. CDR3 sequence: CASGGLAGGRDEQFF. The CDR3 DNA reads as TGTGCCAGCGGGGGACTAGCGGGAGGCCGGGATGAGCAGTTCTTC.

The chain recombines TRBV6-5 with TRBJ1-1; TRBD1 aligns across 10 bases. The CDR3 is made up of 14 amino acids. V trimming: 6 bases; J trimming: 4 bases; junction bases outside the gene matches: 5. Germline V gives CDR1 MNHEY, CDR2 SVGAGI. CDR3 sequence (DNA): TGTGCCAGCAGCCGGACAGGGGGAACCACTGAAGCTTTCTTT. This codes for CASSRTGGTTEAFF.

V usage is TRBV7-9 and J usage is TRBJ1-3; no clear D gene. This CDR3 spans 17 amino acids. V gave up 5 bases and J gave up 2 bases, with 19 bases separating them. Looked up from germline, CDR1 is SEHNR and CDR2 is FQNEAQ (reference sequence). The CDR3 DNA reads TGTGCCAGCAGCCCTCTTAGAGGGAGGCAGACTGGAAACACCATATATTTT. Translated: CASSPLRGRQTGNTIYF.

The chain carries TRBV9 and TRBJ2-3; tentatively, D is TRBD1 (5 bases). Germline values: CDR1 SGDLS, CDR2 YYNGEE. The V end lost 0 bases, the J end lost 6 bases, and 8 bases lay between the germline ends. This CDR3 is 13 amino acids long. CDR3 loop: CASSVEGMDTQYF. The CDR3 region has the DNA TGTGCCAGCAGCGTAGAGGGGATGGATACGCAGTATTTT.

This clone has only a few counts. The chain links TRBV18 to TRBJ2-3, with D unclear. The germline CDR1 and CDR2 sequences are KGHSH and LQKENI. V lost 2 bases, J lost 0 bases, and 12 bases lay in between. This CDR3 has 16 residues. The CDR3 loop reads CASSPNPVGSTDTQYF. CDR3 nucleotide sequence: TGTGCCAGCTCACCAAATCCGGTCGGGAGCACAGATACGCAGTATTTT. Together with reference TRBV18 and TRBJ2-3, the CDR3 gives the full variable domain: NAGVMQNPRHLVRRRGQEARLRCSPMKGHSHVYWYRQLPEEGLKFMVYLQKENIIDESGMPKERFSAEFPKEGPSILRIQQVVRGDSAAYFCASSPNPVGSTDTQYFGPGTRLTVL.

This chain connects TRBV4-1 to TRBJ2-2, with 7 bases matching TRBD1. J was trimmed by 4 bases and V by 1 base; bases with no gene match: 6. The CDR3 spans 16 residues. The germline CDR1 and CDR2 sequences are MGHRA and YSYEKL. CDR3 DNA: TGCGCCAGCAGCCAAGGAAGGAGACAGGGCACCGGGGAGCTGTTTTTT. This sequence encodes CASSQGRRQGTGELFF.

The CDR3 reads CASSRGQLFQPQHF. For the CDR3, the DNA is TGTGCCAGCAGCCGGGGACAGCTATTTCAGCCCCAGCATTTT. This chain joins TRBV16 and TRBJ1-5; 7 bases match TRBD1. The CDR3 contains 14 residues. CDR1 KGHSY and CDR2 FQNENV come from the germline V gene. Losses at the gene ends were 4 bases for V and 6 bases for J; bases not matched to a gene: 6. Filled out from reference TRBV16 and TRBJ1-5, the complete variable domain reads GEEVAQTPKHLVRGEGQKAKLYCAPIKGHSYVFWYQQVLKNEFKFLISFQNENVFDETGMPKERFSAKCLPNSPCSLEIQATKLEDSAVYFCASSRGQLFQPQHFGDGTRLSIL.

This clone was observed a handful of times. The V call is TRBV5-1, the J call TRBJ1-3; possibly TRBD1 for D (5 bases). V was shortened by 4 bases and J by 0 bases, with 14 bases between the two germline ends. CDR1 and CDR2 (germline): SGHRS, YFSETQ. The length of the CDR3 is 16 residues. The CDR3 region has the DNA TGCGCCAGCAGCGCAGCAGGGATATCCTCTGGAAACACCATATATTTT. It yields the protein CASSAAGISSGNTIYF. Looking up the rest from reference TRBV5-1 and TRBJ1-3 gives the full variable domain: KAGVTQTPRYLIKTRGQQVTLSCSPISGHRSVSWYQQTPGQGLQFLFEYFSETQRNKGNFPGRFSGRQFSNSRSEMNVSTLELGDSALYLCASSAAGISSGNTIYFGEGSWLTVV.

The CDR3 DNA reads as TGTGCCAGTAGTCCCACGGACAGGGGAGCGACTGAAGCTTTCTTT. Amino acid sequence: CASSPTDRGATEAFF. The V gene is TRBV19, the J gene TRBJ1-1, with 9 bases fitting TRBD1. The CDR3 has 15 amino acids. Germline CDR1 LNHDA, CDR2 SQIVND (reference sequence). V lost 5 bases to trimming and J lost 5 bases; unmatched junction nucleotides: 9. Full variable domain (remainder filled in from reference TRBV19 and TRBJ1-1): DGGITQSPKYLFRKEGQNVTLSCEQNLNHDAMYWYRQDPGQGLRLIYYSQIVNDFQKGDIAEGYSVSREKKESFPLTVTSAQKNPTAFYLCASSPTDRGATEAFFGQGTRLTVV.

This clone has only a few counts. This chain connects TRBV28 to TRBJ1-1; 7 nucleotides align to TRBD1. The junction had 7 bases not matched to a gene; V was cut back by 3 bases and J by 0 bases. This CDR3 has 16 residues. CDR1 and CDR2 from the germline V gene are MDHEN and SYDVKM. The CDR3 DNA is TGTGCCAGCAGTTTTACTCACGGGACAGTGAACACTGAAGCTTTCTTT. Translating it yields CASSFTHGTVNTEAFF.

This chain joins TRBV18 and TRBJ2-7; the D gene is possibly TRBD1 (5 bases). V lost 4 bases to trimming and J lost 0 bases, with 7 bases between them. The CDR3 covers 13 residues. Germline V gene sequence: CDR1 KGHSH, CDR2 LQKENI. The CDR3: CASSRQSSYEQYF. CDR3 coding DNA: TGTGCCAGCTCACGACAGAGCTCCTACGAGCAGTACTTC.

The J gene is TRBJ1-2, the V gene TRBV5-4; 8 bases fit TRBD1. The V and J ends lost 0 bases and 2 bases, in that order; junction bases with no gene match: 6. Germline lookup yields CDR1 SGHNT and CDR2 YYREEE (reference sequence). The CDR3 runs to 16 residues. The CDR3 bases are TGTGCCAGCAGCTTGGGGGCAGGGGGCGCCAACTATGGCTACACCTTC. Encoded protein: CASSLGAGGANYGYTF.

This clone is a singleton in its sample. The chain joins TRBV2 to TRBJ2-1, with TRBD1 matching over 7 bases. The CDR3 is made up of 14 amino acids. V gave up 10 bases and J gave up 3 bases; unmatched junction bases: 9. Germline-derived CDR1 and CDR2 are SNHLY and FYNNEI. CDR3 nucleotide sequence: TGTGCCACCCGAGGACAGGCCTTCTACAATGAGCAGTTCTTC. Translation gives CATRGQAFYNEQFF.

The chain combines TRBV2 with TRBJ1-2, with TRBD1 matching over 8 bases. Losses at the gene ends were 6 bases for V and 8 bases for J; bases not matched to a gene: 8. The CDR3 loop spans 13 amino acids. CDR1 and CDR2 from the germline V gene are SNHLY and FYNNEI. The CDR3 region is CASSAGQGLGYTF. DNA for the CDR3: TGTGCCAGCAGCGCCGGACAGGGTCTAGGCTACACCTTC.

The chain joins TRBV9 to TRBJ2-7, with 7 bases aligning to TRBD2. Per germline, CDR1 SGDLS and CDR2 YYNGEE. The CDR3 loop spans 16 amino acids. V dropped 0 bases and J dropped 0; count of bases not matched to a gene: 6. Here the CDR3 reads CASSVGGGGSSYEQYF. In nucleotides, the CDR3 is TGTGCCAGCAGCGTAGGCGGCGGGGGTAGCTCCTACGAGCAGTACTTC.

The chain is built from TRBV6-5 and TRBJ1-5, with 10 bases aligning to TRBD1. CDR1 and CDR2 (germline): MNHEY, SVGAGI. CDR3 length equals 16 residues. Unmatched junction bases numbered 0, after V lost 0 bases and J lost 1 base. In DNA form, the CDR3 reads TGTGCCAGCAGTTACTCGGGACAGGGGAGCAATCAGCCCCAGCATTTT. Translation: CASSYSGQGSNQPQHF.

CDR3 residues: CASSQDRGTRYTF. CDR3 in DNA: TGTGCCAGCAGCCAAGACCGAGGCACGCGCTACACCTTC. This chain links TRBV14 with TRBJ1-2; D ambiguous. Germline CDR1 and CDR2: SGHDN and FVKESK. The CDR3 is made up of 13 amino acids. V was cut by 0 bases and J by 9 bases, with 11 bases left in between.

This clone appeared a single time. The DNA of the CDR3 is TGTGCCAGCAGCTTGGCCTCTAGCACAGATACGCAGTATTTT. Protein: CASSLASSTDTQYF. J is TRBJ2-3 and V is TRBV7-3; D is uncertain. V lost 3 bases and J 0 bases, leaving 7 bases between the germline ends. This CDR3 contains 14 residues. Germline V gives CDR1 SGHTA, CDR2 FQGTGA.

V and J are TRBV6-2 or TRBV6-3 and TRBJ2-7; 7 positions match TRBD1. With 6 bases clipped from V and 2 bases from J, the junction kept 4 bases outside the gene matches. The germline CDR1 and CDR2 sequences are MNHEY and SVGEGT. The CDR3 is 13 residues long. The CDR3 DNA follows: TGTGCCAGCAGCCATGGACAGGCCTACGAGCAGTACTTC. Amino acids: CASSHGQAYEQYF.

The chain uses TRBV19 and TRBJ1-2, with D possibly being TRBD1 (5 bases). The germline V gene has CDR1 LNHDA and CDR2 SQIVND (reference sequence). The CDR3 runs 13 residues. Trimming removed 6 bases at V and 3 bases at J, with 11 bases between. The CDR3 DNA reads TGTGCCAGTAGAACAGGCGGCTACTATGGCTACACCTTC. Its protein product is CASRTGGYYGYTF.

This rearrangement joins TRBV2 to TRBJ2-5; D gene ambiguous. CDR1 and CDR2 (germline): SNHLY, FYNNEI. Trimming took off 8 bases at V and 5 bases at J, with 12 bases between the two ends. The CDR3 spans 12 residues. CDR3 DNA: TGTGCCAGCTATAGACTGGAGGAGACCCAGTACTTC. Translated, it gives CASYRLEETQYF. The full variable domain, its missing parts supplied by reference TRBV2 and TRBJ2-5, is EPEVTQTPSHQVTQMGQEVILRCVPISNHLYFYWYRQILGQKVEFLVSFYNNEISEKSEIFDDQFSVERPDGSNFTLKIRSTKLEDSAMYFCASYRLEETQYFGPGTRLLVL.

This chain joins TRBV7-9 and TRBJ2-3, with 8 nucleotides matching TRBD2. V shed 1 base, J shed 3 bases, and the junction held 9 bases outside the gene matches. The germline gives CDR1 SEHNR, CDR2 FQNEAQ (reference sequence). The CDR3 length is 17 residues. CDR3 loop: CASSLGAGVAQTDTQYF. The CDR3 DNA reads TGTGCCAGCAGCTTAGGAGCGGGAGTGGCCCAGACAGATACGCAGTATTTT.

V and J are TRBV28 and TRBJ2-3; D ambiguous. V was trimmed by 2 bases and J by 4 bases, leaving 10 bases between them. The CDR3 sequence is 14 residues long. Germline assignment: CDR1 MDHEN and CDR2 SYDVKM. CDR3 nucleotide sequence: TGTGCCAGCAGTTTAACTGTAGTCCCAGATACGCAGTATTTT. Protein product: CASSLTVVPDTQYF.

CDR3 sequence: CASSLAAGGNNEKLFF. The DNA for the CDR3 is TGTGCCAGCAGCTTAGCGGCGGGGGGTAATAATGAAAAACTGTTTTTT. V and J are TRBV7-8 and TRBJ1-4, with TRBD1 as a possible D gene (5 bases). There are 16 residues in the CDR3. V lost 0 bases, J lost 4 bases, and 12 bases lay in between. CDR1 SGHVS and CDR2 FQNEAQ come from the germline V gene.

The rearrangement links TRBV9 to TRBJ2-7; 9 nucleotides line up with TRBD2. Germline CDR1 is SGDLS and CDR2 is YYNGEE. V gave up 4 bases and J gave up 2 bases; unmatched junction bases: 4. The CDR3 has 14 amino acids. CDR3 loop: CASSPSSGAYEQYF. The DNA of the CDR3 is TGTGCCAGCAGCCCTTCTAGCGGGGCCTACGAGCAGTACTTC.